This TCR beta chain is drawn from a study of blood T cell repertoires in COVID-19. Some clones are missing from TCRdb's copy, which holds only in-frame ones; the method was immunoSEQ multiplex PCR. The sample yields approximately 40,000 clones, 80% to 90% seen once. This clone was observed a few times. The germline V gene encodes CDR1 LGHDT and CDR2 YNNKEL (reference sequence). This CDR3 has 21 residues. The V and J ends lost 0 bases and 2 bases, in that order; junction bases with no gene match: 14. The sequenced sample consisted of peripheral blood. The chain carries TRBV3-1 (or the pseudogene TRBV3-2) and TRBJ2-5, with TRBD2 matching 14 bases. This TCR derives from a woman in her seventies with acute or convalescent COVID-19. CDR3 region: CASSQDWQDLTSGRGQETQYF. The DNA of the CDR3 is TGTGCCAGCAGCCAAGATTGGCAGGATCTGACTAGCGGGAGGGGGCAAGAGACCCAGTACTTC.